The clone carrying this TCR beta chain was seen only a few times. The antigen is unknown. TCRdb ran MiXCR on the RT-PCR reads and lists one entry per CDR3 protein. The sample includes about 780,000 distinct CDR3 sequences, less than 20% seen only once; the top ten take around 9.9%. This entry belongs to a study of response to subunit inactivated influenza vaccine. Study-wide results and caveats: Few additional T cells are recruited per seasonal influenza vaccination, authors suggested.

Germline CDR1 is SGHTA and CDR2 is FQGNSA. V dropped 5 bases and J dropped 1 base, with 6 bases sitting between them. The CDR3 is 12 residues long. Sequencing was performed on PBMCs from blood, taken approximately 5 days after vaccination. This chain links TRBV7-2 with TRBJ2-7; D unclear. This receptor was identified in a man aged 45-60 years who received an inactivated influenza vaccine. DNA of the CDR3: TGTGCCAGCAGCCACCCTTCCTACGAGCAGTACTTC. Its translation: CASSHPSYEQYF.